These 25 T cell receptor beta chains originate from one sample sequenced in a study of prognosis after radiotherapy for stage I lung cancer. Researchers used two-round multiplex PCR to amplify TCR beta CDR3 starting from genomic DNA. It was primers specific to each TRBV and TRBJ gene that first-round PCR used. TCRdb re-called the multiplex PCR reads through MiXCR, storing one row per CDR3 protein. The sample lists approximately 17,000 distinct CDR3 sequences; roughly 45% were seen once. Sequencing used PBMCs, obtained before or after stereotactic body radiation therapy (not recorded which). The receptors here all came from a donor aged 50 or older with non-small cell lung cancer.

In this sample, this clonotype turned up a few times. An end of the junction does not agree with germline; a read error may underlie this. The J gene is TRBJ1-5, the V gene TRBV28; no clear D. The CDR3 totals 14 residues. The germline gives CDR1 MDHEN, CDR2 SYDVKM. DNA for the CDR3: TGTGCCAGCTTGGGTCCAGGCAGTAATCATCCCCAGCATTTT. Translated, it gives CASLGPGSNHPQHF.

A note on this clonotype: A read error may account for a junction end that differs from germline. CDR3 nucleotides: TGTGCCAGCAGCCTTAGTTGCACCTGGGAGCTGTTTTTT. Translated, it gives CASSLSCTWELFF. The rearrangement uses TRBV6-2 or TRBV6-3 and TRBJ2-2; D is unclear. Germline V gives CDR1 MNHEY, CDR2 SVGEGT. The CDR3 sequence is 13 residues long.

In regard to this clonotype: This may come from a read error, since a much larger clone is one base off. The chain's CDR3 is CAISYRATEAFF. The CDR3 nucleotides read TGTGCCATCAGTTACCGTGCCACTGAAGCTTTCTTT. The gene calls are TRBV10-3 and TRBJ1-1; no reliable D call. The V gene lost 5 bases and the J gene lost 4 bases, with 8 bases spanning the gap. This CDR3 is 12 amino acids long. From germline, CDR1 is ENHRY and CDR2 SYGVKD.

This clonotype was seen repeatedly, ten times or more. This chain uses TRBV2 with TRBJ2-2, with D unresolved. Trimming took off 6 bases at V and 11 bases at J, with 10 bases between the two ends. Looked up from germline, CDR1 is SNHLY and CDR2 is FYNNEI. The CDR3 totals 11 residues. CDR3 sequence reads: CASSLPSELFF. The CDR3 DNA sequence: TGTGCCAGCAGCCTCCCAAGTGAGCTGTTTTTT.

The chain combines TRBV11-2 with TRBJ2-7; no clear D gene. Germline V gene sequence: CDR1 SGHAT, CDR2 FQNNGV. The length of the CDR3 is 13 residues. Trimming removed 5 bases from V and 4 bases from J, with 12 bases in between. CDR3 DNA: TGTGCCAGCAGCCAAACCACCCTGTACGAGCAGTACTTC. As protein: CASSQTTLYEQYF.

This clonotype has at least ten counts. Mismatch with germline at one junction end may stem from a read error. The chain has TRBV7-2 and TRBJ2-3, with TRBD2 matching 12 bases. The germline V gene encodes CDR1 SGHTA and CDR2 FQGNSA. This CDR3 is 15 amino acids long. DNA of the CDR3: TGTGTCAGCAGCCAAACTAGCGGGAGGACAGATACGCAGTATTTT. It encodes CVSSQTSGRTDTQYF.

The rearrangement joins TRBV2 to TRBJ1-6; 7 nucleotides agree with TRBD1. The length of the CDR3 is 14 residues. After removal of 6 bases from V and 12 bases from J, the junction contained 11 bases not matched to a gene. Germline CDR1 reads SNHLY; CDR2 reads FYNNEI. The CDR3 spells CASSLRSGGGPLHF. The CDR3 DNA reads TGTGCCAGCAGCTTACGTTCAGGGGGTGGACCCCTCCACTTT. Supplemented by reference TRBV2 and TRBJ1-6, the full variable domain reads EPEVTQTPSHQVTQMGQEVILRCVPISNHLYFYWYRQILGQKVEFLVSFYNNEISEKSEIFDDQFSVERPDGSNFTLKIRSTKLEDSAMYFCASSLRSGGGPLHFGNGTRLTVT.

This clonotype has only a few counts. The V call is TRBV5-4, the J call TRBJ1-3; perhaps TRBD1 as D (5 bases). CDR1 is SGHNT and CDR2 is YYREEE in the germline V gene (reference sequence). V was clipped by 4 bases and J by 0 bases, with 8 bases between them. The CDR3 spans 14 residues. The CDR3 here is CASSRDLSGNTIYF. The CDR3 bases are TGTGCCAGCAGCCGGGACCTCTCTGGAAACACCATATATTTT.

This clonotype was seen many times. The V gene is TRBV11-2, the J gene TRBJ2-1, with TRBD2 matching over 7 bases. Germline V gene sequence: CDR1 SGHAT, CDR2 FQNNGV. The CDR3 is made up of 13 amino acids. Germline trimming cut 8 bases from V and 7 bases from J; bases unmatched to any gene: 8. The CDR3 spells CASRREGLNEQFF. Here the CDR3 DNA reads TGTGCCAGCCGGAGGGAGGGCCTAAATGAGCAGTTCTTC.

The V and J genes are TRBV27 and TRBJ2-3, with no clear D. Germline CDR1 MNHEY, CDR2 SMNVEV (reference sequence). This CDR3 comprises 12 residues. Trimming removed 6 bases at V and 3 bases at J, with 7 bases between. The CDR3 loop is CASSFCTDTQYF. The CDR3 region has the DNA TGTGCCAGCAGCTTCTGTACAGATACGCAGTATTTT.

The rearrangement links TRBV9 to TRBJ1-6, with no clear D. The CDR3 contains 14 residues. Trimming removed 3 bases at V and 7 bases at J, with 11 bases between. Per the germline V gene, CDR1 is SGDLS and CDR2 is YYNGEE. The CDR3 is CASSEEVVNSPLHF. The DNA for the CDR3 is TGTGCCAGCAGCGAAGAGGTGGTGAATTCACCCCTCCACTTT.

This clonotype has at least ten counts. This chain joins TRBV20-1 and TRBJ2-1; 16 bases line up with TRBD2. CDR3 size: 15 residues. CDR1 is DFQATT and CDR2 is SNEGSKA in the germline V gene (reference sequence). V shed 5 bases and J 8 bases; nucleotides not matched to a gene: 6. The CDR3 DNA reads as TGCAGTGCTGCAGGGACTAGCGGGAGGGCCTATGAGCAGTTCTTC. Its protein is CSAAGTSGRAYEQFF.

In this sample, this clonotype turned up many times. J is TRBJ2-1 and V is TRBV29-1, with 7 bases fitting TRBD2. The germline V gene encodes CDR1 SQVTM and CDR2 ANQGSEA. This CDR3 contains 15 residues. Losses at the gene ends were 2 bases for V and 8 bases for J; bases not matched to a gene: 12. DNA of the CDR3: TGCAGCGTTGAATGGTGGACTAGGAGTACACATGAGCAGTTCTTC. It codes for CSVEWWTRSTHEQFF.

A note on this clonotype: A single base is all that separates this from a far larger clone, so a read error is likely. The V call is TRBV6-5, the J call TRBJ1-1; D might be TRBD1 (5 bases). V was cut by 10 bases and J by 1 base, with 16 bases left in between. The V gene's germline CDR1 is MNHEY and CDR2 SVGAGI. CDR3 size: 14 residues. The chain's CDR3 is CATRSLTANTEAFF. CDR3 sequence (DNA): TGTGCCACTAGAAGTTTGACAGCGAACACTGAAGCTTTCTTT.

The sample holds many counts of this clonotype. J is TRBJ1-3 and V is TRBV3-1; 8 bases fit TRBD1. The germline V gene has CDR1 LGHDT and CDR2 YNNKEL (reference sequence). The CDR3 has 17 amino acids. V shed 3 bases and J 8 bases; nucleotides not matched to a gene: 15. In DNA form, the CDR3 reads TGTGCCAGCAGCCAGACGGACAGGGTGATTGAAGAATACACCATATATTTT. It yields the protein CASSQTDRVIEEYTIYF.

This chain uses TRBV12-3 or TRBV12-4 with TRBJ2-2, with 8 bases matching TRBD2. The CDR3 runs to 16 residues. V lost 6 bases and J lost 1; bases outside the gene matches: 7. The CDR3 DNA reads TGTGCCAGCAGCCCAGGGAGCGGGAGGAACACCGGGGAGCTGTTTTTT. This encodes CASSPGSGRNTGELFF.

CDR3 bases: TGTGCCAGCAGCTTTAGGATATCAGAACCCCACGAGCAGTACTTC. This codes for CASSFRISEPHEQYF. V gene TRBV11-1 combines with J gene TRBJ2-7; D gene unclear. This CDR3 is built from 15 residues. CDR1 is SGHAT, CDR2 FQDESV, per germline (reference sequence). V was clipped by 3 bases and J by 5 bases, with 17 bases between them.

At least ten counts were recorded for this clonotype. The chain employs TRBV6-4 and TRBJ2-3; D is possibly TRBD2 (5 bases). The V and J ends lost 6 bases and 3 bases respectively, with 19 bases between them. The CDR3 covers 16 residues. Germline CDR1 reads MRHNA; CDR2 reads SNTAGT. The CDR3 DNA sequence: TGTGCCAGCAGGTTAATCGTTGACTGGGAGACAGATACGCAGTATTTT. Translating it yields CASRLIVDWETDTQYF.

Of note for this clonotype: With a far larger clone one base away, a read error is the likely cause. CDR3 amino acids: CASSRGGAKVLTF. As DNA, the CDR3 is TGTGCCAGCAGCAGAGGTGGGGCCAAAGTCCTGACTTTC. The chain uses TRBV7-3 and TRBJ2-6; D is perhaps TRBD1 (5 bases). The CDR3 is made up of 13 amino acids. Germline V gene lookup returns CDR1 SGHTA and CDR2 FQGTGA.

This clonotype was counted ten times or more. The V gene is TRBV30, the J gene TRBJ1-6; 11 bases line up with TRBD1. The CDR3 loop spans 14 amino acids. Germline assignment: CDR1 GTSNPN and CDR2 SVGIG (reference sequence). V lost 2 bases and J lost 10; bases outside the gene matches: 4. CDR3 in DNA: TGTGCCTGGAGTAGTGGACAGGGGGCATCACCCCTCCACTTT. Translation: CAWSSGQGASPLHF.

In its sample, this clonotype is medium-sized. The chain links TRBV28 to TRBJ2-2; D gene unclear. The length of the CDR3 is 16 residues. Per germline, CDR1 MDHEN and CDR2 SYDVKM. V was pared by 7 bases and J by 1 base, with 16 bases between. This CDR3 is CASIGRPSENTGELFF. CDR3 DNA: TGTGCCAGCATCGGCCGGCCGTCTGAGAACACCGGGGAGCTGTTTTTT.

This clonotype occurred a few times. The rearrangement uses TRBV11-1 and TRBJ2-7, with D uncertain. CDR3 length equals 14 residues. V was cut by 8 bases and J by 2 bases, with 16 bases left in between. CDR1 and CDR2 (germline): SGHAT, FQDESV (reference sequence). For the CDR3, the DNA is TGTGCCAGCGACTTGACCGACGCCACCTACGAGCAGTACTTC. This codes for CASDLTDATYEQYF.

This sequence joins TRBV29-1 and TRBJ2-7; 8 nucleotides match TRBD1. The CDR3 length is 13 residues. V dropped 7 bases and J dropped 5; count of bases not matched to a gene: 10. Germline CDR1 SQVTM, CDR2 ANQGSEA. The CDR3 loop reads CSEKGWTGHEQYF. In DNA form, the CDR3 reads TGCAGCGAAAAGGGGTGGACAGGGCACGAGCAGTACTTC.

This clonotype was observed many times. V gene TRBV28 combines with J gene TRBJ1-4; 7 bases are a match to TRBD1. The V gene end was trimmed by 5 bases and the J gene end by 7 bases; junction bases not matched to a gene: 7. Germline assignment: CDR1 MDHEN and CDR2 SYDVKM. The CDR3 extends over 14 amino acids. The CDR3 loop reads CASSEGGVREKLFF. The CDR3 region has the DNA TGTGCCAGCAGTGAAGGGGGCGTTCGTGAAAAACTGTTTTTT.

As to this clonotype: A far larger clone is off by one base, so a read error is likely. Since the CDR3 does not end with the conserved phenylalanine or tryptophan, this likely comes from a read error. V gene TRBV6-9 combines with J gene TRBJ2-3, with D unresolved. Germline V gives CDR1 MNHGY, CDR2 SVAAGI. V shed 3 bases and J shed 0 bases, with 7 bases lying between them. This CDR3 region has 14 residues. The CDR3 bases are TGTGCCAGCAGTTACATCGGAAGCACAGATACGCAGTATCTT. It yields the protein CASSYIGSTDTQYL.